This TCR beta chain was identified during a study of spatial heterogeneity in lung cancer. Study background: For the average unique TCR and UMI combination, more than 9.5 occurrences appeared in raw reads. The study's findings and limits: Circulating ubiquitous expanded tumor TCRs were observed more frequently at resection than at follow-up.

This clonotype appeared many times. Its antigen is not known. The library was designed around alpha chains, so this beta chain is a stray read whose abundance carries little weight. Stated time point: sample taken at primary tumor resection. Sequencing covered unsorted whole RNA taken from tumor, nontumor lung or frozen PBMC. The donors, 72 patients with untreated early-stage non-small cell lung cancer, provided the samples. TCR cDNA molecules each carried a unique molecular identifier. TCRdb passed the 5' RACE reads through MiXCR, listing each CDR3 protein once. The data show 11,000 or so distinct CDR3 sequences, roughly 3.6% seen once. The junction had 10 bases not matched to a gene; V was cut back by 5 bases and J by 14 bases. The CDR3 is made up of 12 amino acids. The germline V gene encodes CDR1 MNHEY and CDR2 SMNVEV (reference sequence).

The chain couples TRBV27 to TRBJ1-2; 8 bases align to TRBD1. The source material was PBMCs, sampled at surgery. The sequence was collected from a female donor with early-stage non-small cell lung cancer. The CDR3, as DNA: TGTGCCAGCAGTCGGGGCAGGGGGCCAGGGACCTTC. As protein: CASSRGRGPGTF.